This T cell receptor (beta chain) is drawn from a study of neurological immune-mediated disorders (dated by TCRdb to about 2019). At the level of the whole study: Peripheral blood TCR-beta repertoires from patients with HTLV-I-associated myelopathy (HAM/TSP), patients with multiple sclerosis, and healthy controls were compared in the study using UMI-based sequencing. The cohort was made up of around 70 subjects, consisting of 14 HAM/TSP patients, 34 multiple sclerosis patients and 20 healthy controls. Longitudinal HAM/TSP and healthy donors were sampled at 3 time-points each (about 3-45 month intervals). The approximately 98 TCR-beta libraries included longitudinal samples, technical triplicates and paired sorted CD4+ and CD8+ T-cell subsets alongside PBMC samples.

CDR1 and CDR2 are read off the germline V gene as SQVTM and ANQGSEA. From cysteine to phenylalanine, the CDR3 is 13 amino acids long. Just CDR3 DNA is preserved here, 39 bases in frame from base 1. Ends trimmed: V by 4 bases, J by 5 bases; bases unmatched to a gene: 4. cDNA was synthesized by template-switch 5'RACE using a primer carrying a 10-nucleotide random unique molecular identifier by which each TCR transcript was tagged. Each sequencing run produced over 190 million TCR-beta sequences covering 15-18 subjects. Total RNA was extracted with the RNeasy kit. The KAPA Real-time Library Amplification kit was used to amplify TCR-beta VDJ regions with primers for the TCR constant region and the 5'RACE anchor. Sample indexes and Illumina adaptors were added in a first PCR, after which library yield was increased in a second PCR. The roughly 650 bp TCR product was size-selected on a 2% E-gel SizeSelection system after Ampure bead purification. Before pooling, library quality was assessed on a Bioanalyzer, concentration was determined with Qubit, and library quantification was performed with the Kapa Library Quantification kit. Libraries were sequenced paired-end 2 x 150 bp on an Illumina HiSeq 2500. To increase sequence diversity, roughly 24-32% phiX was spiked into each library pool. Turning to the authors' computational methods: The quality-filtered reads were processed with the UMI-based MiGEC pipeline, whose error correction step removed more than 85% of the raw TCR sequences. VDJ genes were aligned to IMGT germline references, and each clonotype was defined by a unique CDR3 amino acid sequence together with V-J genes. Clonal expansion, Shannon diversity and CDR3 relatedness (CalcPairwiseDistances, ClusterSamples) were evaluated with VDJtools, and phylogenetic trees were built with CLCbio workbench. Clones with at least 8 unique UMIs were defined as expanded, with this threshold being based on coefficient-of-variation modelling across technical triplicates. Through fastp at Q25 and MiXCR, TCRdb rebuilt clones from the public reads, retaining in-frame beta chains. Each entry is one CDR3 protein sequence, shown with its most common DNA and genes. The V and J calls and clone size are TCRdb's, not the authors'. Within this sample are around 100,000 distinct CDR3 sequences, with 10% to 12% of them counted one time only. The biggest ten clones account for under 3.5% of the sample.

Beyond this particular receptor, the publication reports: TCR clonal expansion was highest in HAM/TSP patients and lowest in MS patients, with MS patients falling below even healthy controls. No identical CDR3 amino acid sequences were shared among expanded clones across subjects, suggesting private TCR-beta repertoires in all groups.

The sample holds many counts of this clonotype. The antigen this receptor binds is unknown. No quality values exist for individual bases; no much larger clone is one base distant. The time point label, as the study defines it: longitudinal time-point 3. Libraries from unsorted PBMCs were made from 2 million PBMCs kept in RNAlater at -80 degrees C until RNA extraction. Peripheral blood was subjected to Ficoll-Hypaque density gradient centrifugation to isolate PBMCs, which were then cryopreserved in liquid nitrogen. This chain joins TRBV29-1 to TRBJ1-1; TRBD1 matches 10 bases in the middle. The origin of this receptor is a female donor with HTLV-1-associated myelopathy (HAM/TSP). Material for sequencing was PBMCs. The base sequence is TGCAGCGTTGTAGACAGGGGGCCTACTGAAGCTTTCTTT. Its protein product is CSVVDRGPTEAFF. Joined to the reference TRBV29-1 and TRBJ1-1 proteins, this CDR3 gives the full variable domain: SAVISQKPSRDICQRGTSLTIQCQVDSQVTMMFWYRQQPGQSLTLIATANQGSEATYESGFVIDKFPISRPNLTFSTLTVSNMSPEDSSIYLCSVVDRGPTEAFFGQGTRLTVV.